Listed below are T cell receptor beta chains from one sample, sequenced in a study of blood T cells in healthy people across ages. TCRdb processed the 5' RACE reads anew with MiXCR; each CDR3 protein has one entry. The table includes 910,000 or so distinct CDR3 sequences, roughly half detected once. Sequencing was performed on blood. These receptors originate from an older woman in good health. Both conserved end residues are part of each CDR3. Each record gives: D gene, V gene, J gene, clone size, CDR3 protein, CDR3 DNA. A D gene is named only where the DNA matches it firmly. Size tells how often a clone was seen (once, few, many) or the class of an expanded clone, and some rows leave it out.

TRBD1	TRBV18	TRBJ1-4	few	CASSPGQTNEKLFF	TGTGCCAGCTCACCGGGACAGACGAATGAAAAACTGTTTTTT
TRBD1	TRBV29-1	TRBJ2-7	once	CSVGTGTRFSNYEQYF	TGCAGCGTTGGGACAGGGACCCGATTCTCGAACTACGAGCAGTACTTC
TRBD2	TRBV20-1	TRBJ2-7	few	CSALGLVSYEQYF	TGCAGTGCTCTCGGACTAGTATCGTACGAGCAGTACTTC
.	TRBV4-2	TRBJ2-1	.	CASSQEMTKGDEQFF	TGTGCCAGCAGCCAAGAAATGACTAAGGGCGATGAGCAGTTCTTC
TRBD2	TRBV14	TRBJ2-7	.	CASSQAYIERGYYEQYF	TGTGCCAGCAGCCAGGCATATATCGAGCGGGGCTACTACGAGCAGTACTTC
.	TRBV4-1	TRBJ1-1	.	CASSRIELAEAFF	TGCGCCAGCAGCCGGATCGAATTGGCTGAAGCTTTCTTT
.	TRBV13	TRBJ1-1	.	CASSLTAGITEAFF	TGTGCCAGCAGCTTAACAGCCGGAATCACTGAAGCTTTCTTT
.	TRBV14	TRBJ2-5	.	CASSATTGSWETQYF	TGTGCCAGCAGCGCGACGACAGGATCCTGGGAGACCCAGTACTTC
.	TRBV28	TRBJ2-1	few	CASKGIALSGQFF	TGTGCCAGCAAAGGAATTGCACTGTCAGGGCAGTTCTTC
TRBD1	TRBV7-2	TRBJ2-7	.	CASGPGQGPYEQYF	TGTGCCAGCGGACCGGGACAGGGTCCCTACGAGCAGTACTTC
.	TRBV7-8	TRBJ2-1	.	CASSFSLATHKIYNEQFF	TGTGCCAGCAGCTTTAGTCTGGCGACCCATAAAATTTACAATGAGCAGTTCTTC
TRBD1	TRBV12-3/TRBV12-4	TRBJ2-5	few	CASTTDRGETQYF	TGTGCCAGCACCACGGACAGGGGGGAGACCCAGTACTTC
.	TRBV5-8	TRBJ2-7	.	CASSSRSLSPYEQYF	TGTGCCAGCAGCTCTCGCTCCCTTTCCCCTTACGAGCAGTACTTC
TRBD2	TRBV11-2	TRBJ2-5	once	CASNLGASGYQETQYF	TGTGCCAGCAACTTAGGAGCTAGCGGGTACCAAGAGACCCAGTACTTC
TRBD2	TRBV7-8	TRBJ2-5	.	CASSLLAGSYNEQYF	TGTGCCAGCAGTTTACTAGCGGGATCGTATAATGAGCAGTACTTC
.	TRBV4-1	TRBJ2-7	few	CASSQDMGFYEQYF	TGCGCCAGCAGCCAAGATATGGGGTTCTACGAGCAGTACTTC
.	TRBV28	TRBJ2-7	.	CASSLTYTVSKGYEQYF	TGTGCCAGCAGTTTGACCTACACAGTGTCAAAGGGTTACGAGCAGTACTTC
.	TRBV3-1	TRBJ2-7	.	CASQDSMTGTYEQYF	TGTGCCAGCCAGGACAGTATGACCGGAACCTACGAGCAGTACTTC
TRBD2	TRBV18	TRBJ2-7	.	CASSPVIGTSGSYEQYF	TGTGCCAGCTCACCAGTCATCGGGACTAGCGGGAGCTACGAGCAGTACTTC
TRBD1	TRBV27	TRBJ2-1	.	CASRRSTGDEQFF	TGTGCCAGCAGAAGGTCAACAGGGGATGAGCAGTTCTTC
.	TRBV6-1	TRBJ2-2	.	CASSVGIRELFF	TGTGCCAGCAGTGTGGGTATACGGGAGCTGTTTTTT
.	TRBV25-1	TRBJ2-4	.	CASSESGRLVNKQYF	TGTGCCAGCAGTGAATCTGGGAGACTGGTTAATAAGCAGTACTTC
TRBD2	TRBV5-1	TRBJ2-1	few	CASSPPSLAGGNEQFF	TGCGCCAGCAGCCCCCCCTCCCTAGCGGGAGGCAATGAGCAGTTCTTC
.	TRBV20-1	TRBJ1-5	.	CSSERPGRPQHF	TGCAGTAGCGAGAGGCCGGGTCGGCCCCAGCATTTT
.	TRBV20-1	TRBJ2-3	.	CSARDRQDSITDTQYF	TGCAGTGCTAGAGATCGACAGGACTCTATCACAGATACGCAGTATTTT
TRBD2	TRBV27	TRBJ2-6	.	CASSFGLAGAGANVLTF	TGTGCCAGCAGTTTTGGGCTAGCGGGAGCTGGGGCCAACGTCCTGACTTTC
.	TRBV7-9	TRBJ1-4	.	CASSLRGAASEMNEKLFF	TGTGCCAGCAGCTTAAGAGGCGCGGCCTCGGAGATGAATGAAAAACTGTTTTTT
TRBD1	TRBV6-2/TRBV6-3	TRBJ1-2	many	CASRPDRAYRYTF	TGTGCCAGCAGACCCGACAGGGCCTATCGCTACACCTTC
.	TRBV27	TRBJ2-5	.	CASSFNQNQETQYF	TGTGCCAGCAGTTTTAACCAGAACCAAGAGACCCAGTACTTC
TRBD2	TRBV5-1	TRBJ2-3	.	CASSVETSGSRRQYF	TGCGCCAGCAGTGTAGAGACTAGCGGGTCCCGGAGGCAGTATTTT